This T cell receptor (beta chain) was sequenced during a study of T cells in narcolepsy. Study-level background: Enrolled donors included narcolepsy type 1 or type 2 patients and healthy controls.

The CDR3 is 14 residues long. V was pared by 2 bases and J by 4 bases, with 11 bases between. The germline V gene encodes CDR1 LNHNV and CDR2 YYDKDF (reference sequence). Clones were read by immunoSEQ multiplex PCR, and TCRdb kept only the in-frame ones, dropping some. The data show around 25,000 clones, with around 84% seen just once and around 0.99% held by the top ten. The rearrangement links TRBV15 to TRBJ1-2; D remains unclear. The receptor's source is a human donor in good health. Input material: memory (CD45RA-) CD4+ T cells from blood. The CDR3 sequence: CATSRPDSSYGYTF. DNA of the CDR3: TGTGCCACCAGCAGACCGGACTCAAGCTATGGCTACACCTTC.